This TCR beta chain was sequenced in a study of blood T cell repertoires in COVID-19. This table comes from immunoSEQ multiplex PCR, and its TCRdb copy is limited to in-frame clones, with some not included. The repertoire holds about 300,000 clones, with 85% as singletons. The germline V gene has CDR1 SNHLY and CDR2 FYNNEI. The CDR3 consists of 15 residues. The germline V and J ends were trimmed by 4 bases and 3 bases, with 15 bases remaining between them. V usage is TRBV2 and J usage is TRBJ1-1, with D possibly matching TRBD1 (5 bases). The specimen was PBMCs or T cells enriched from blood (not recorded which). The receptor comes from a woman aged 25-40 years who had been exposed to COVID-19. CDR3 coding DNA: TGTGCCAGCAGTGCGTTTCATCAGGGTGACACTGAAGCTTTCTTT. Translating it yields CASSAFHQGDTEAFF.